Each of the 32 T cell receptor beta chains below was sequenced from the same sample in a study of TIL therapy for anti-PD-1-resistant metastatic lung cancer. Sample time point: pre-treatment sample, taken before nivolumab and TIL therapy. The immunoSEQ assay was v3. Only in-frame clones appear in the TCRdb table, and some are missing; sequencing was by immunoSEQ multiplex PCR. This table holds about 46,000 clones, around 85% found once. This specimen consisted of blood, obtained at baseline. Receptor source: a person aged 25 to 80 with non-small cell lung cancer.

The genes are TRBV7-3 and TRBJ2-1; TRBD2 matches 7 bases. Germline assignment: CDR1 SGHTA and CDR2 FQGTGA. V dropped 5 bases and J dropped 4; count of bases not matched to a gene: 14. The CDR3 runs to 17 residues. CDR3 sequence reads: CASSVPTRAGSYNEQFF. The CDR3 region has the DNA TGTGCCAGCAGCGTCCCGACTAGAGCGGGAAGTTACAATGAGCAGTTCTTC.

This rearrangement joins TRBV19 to TRBJ1-1; D is unclear. The V and J ends lost 10 bases and 1 base respectively, with 13 bases between them. CDR1 and CDR2 from the germline V gene are LNHDA and SQIVND (reference sequence). The length of the CDR3 is 13 residues. Here the CDR3 reads CATTRRTNTEAFF. CDR3 in DNA: TGTGCCACCACCCGACGGACGAACACTGAAGCTTTCTTT. Looking up the rest from reference TRBV19 and TRBJ1-1 gives the full variable domain: DGGITQSPKYLFRKEGQNVTLSCEQNLNHDAMYWYRQDPGQGLRLIYYSQIVNDFQKGDIAEGYSVSREKKESFPLTVTSAQKNPTAFYLCATTRRTNTEAFFGQGTRLTVV.

The chain couples TRBV4-3 to TRBJ2-1, with 7 bases aligning to TRBD2. There are 15 residues in the CDR3. V dropped 3 bases and J dropped 7; count of bases not matched to a gene: 9. CDR1 LGHNA and CDR2 YSLEER come from the germline V gene. The DNA for the CDR3 is TGCGCCAGCAGCCAGTCGGGGGGTTCGGGAAATGAGCAGTTCTTC. Protein product: CASSQSGGSGNEQFF.

The chain links TRBV28 to TRBJ2-1, with 9 nucleotides matching TRBD2. Germline CDR1 and CDR2: MDHEN and SYDVKM. The CDR3 contains 15 residues. The ends lost 0 bases at V and 9 bases at J; junction bases unmatched: 6. CDR3 sequence: CASSLWLAGTGEQFF. Here the CDR3 DNA reads TGTGCCAGCAGTTTATGGCTAGCGGGAACCGGTGAGCAGTTCTTC.

The J gene is TRBJ1-2, the V gene TRBV29-1; no reliable D call. Germline loops: CDR1 SQVTM, CDR2 ANQGSEA. Deletions cut 2 bases from V and 4 bases from J, with 8 bases between. The CDR3 is made up of 12 amino acids. The CDR3 region is CSVETFPYGYTF. DNA of the CDR3: TGCAGCGTTGAAACATTCCCCTATGGCTACACCTTC.

The rearrangement links TRBV15 to TRBJ2-2; D is uncertain. The CDR3 has 16 amino acids. In germline, CDR1 is LNHNV, CDR2 YYDKDF (reference sequence). Trimming pared 0 bases from V and 1 base from J, leaving 9 bases between. CDR3: CATSRDKSLNTGELFF. The CDR3 nucleotides read TGTGCCACCAGCAGAGATAAGTCCCTGAACACCGGGGAGCTGTTTTTT.

The V call is TRBV27, the J call TRBJ2-7; 13 bases align to TRBD2. Germline CDR1 is MNHEY and CDR2 is SMNVEV (reference sequence). V lost 2 bases and J lost 2; bases outside the gene matches: 9. The CDR3 is 18 residues long. CDR3: CASSLKGRGTSGTYEQYF. CDR3 DNA: TGTGCCAGCAGTTTAAAGGGTCGGGGGACTAGCGGGACCTACGAGCAGTACTTC.

This chain joins TRBV29-1 and TRBJ2-1; 7 bases agree with TRBD2. Germline CDR1 reads SQVTM; CDR2 reads ANQGSEA. This CDR3 is 13 amino acids long. CDR3: CSASGGPFDEQFF. As DNA, the CDR3 is TGCAGTGCTAGCGGAGGGCCTTTCGATGAGCAGTTCTTC.

This clone was counted only a few times. This rearrangement joins TRBV11-3 to TRBJ2-2; D remains ambiguous. V dropped 0 bases and J dropped 6 bases, with 17 bases sitting between them. This CDR3 spans 17 amino acids. Germline values: CDR1 SGHNT, CDR2 YENEEA. The CDR3 bases are TGTGCCAGCAGCTTAGATCTTACGGAGTCCCCCTCCGGGGAGCTGTTTTTT. This codes for CASSLDLTESPSGELFF.

The chain's CDR3 is CASSLVSGGSDTQYF. Here the CDR3 DNA reads TGCGCCAGCAGCTTGGTTTCAGGGGGATCAGATACGCAGTATTTT. The chain has TRBV5-1 and TRBJ2-3; 7 bases fit TRBD1. This CDR3 comprises 15 residues. Germline V CDR1 and CDR2: SGHRS, YFSETQ. The trim removed 0 bases at V and 4 bases at J, leaving 5 bases unmatched.

This clone was observed a few times. This chain links TRBV7-9 with TRBJ1-1; D ambiguous. Germline V gene lookup returns CDR1 SEHNR and CDR2 FQNEAQ (reference sequence). The CDR3 covers 14 residues. V dropped 4 bases and J dropped 0 bases, with 9 bases sitting between them. The CDR3 region has the DNA TGTGCCAGCAGCTCCGGATTCATGAACACTGAAGCTTTCTTT. It encodes CASSSGFMNTEAFF. Filled out from reference TRBV7-9 and TRBJ1-1, the complete variable domain reads DTGVSQNPRHKITKRGQNVTFRCDPISEHNRLYWYRQTLGQGPEFLTYFQNEAQLEKSRLLSDRFSAERPKGSFSTLEIQRTEQGDSAMYLCASSSGFMNTEAFFGQGTRLTVV.

This chain joins TRBV7-2 and TRBJ2-3; the D gene is possibly TRBD2 (6 bases). Germline CDR1 is SGHTA and CDR2 is FQGNSA. The ends were cut back, 5 bases at V and 1 base at J, with 13 bases in the middle. The CDR3 covers 15 residues. The CDR3 sequence: CASSLQAGRTDTQYF. DNA of the CDR3: TGTGCCAGCAGCCTCCAGGCGGGGCGCACAGATACGCAGTATTTT. The full variable domain, in which reference TRBV7-2 and TRBJ2-3 provide the parts outside the CDR3, is GAGVSQSPSNKVTEKGKDVELRCDPISGHTALYWYRQSLGQGLEFLIYFQGNSAPDKSGLPSDRFSAERTGGSVSTLTIQRTQQEDSAVYLCASSLQAGRTDTQYFGPGTRLTVL.

This rearrangement joins TRBV10-3 to TRBJ1-6; 9 positions agree with TRBD1. Germline assignment: CDR1 ENHRY and CDR2 SYGVKD. The CDR3 extends over 14 amino acids. J lost 6 bases, V lost 6 bases, and 3 bases had no gene match. The DNA of the CDR3 is TGTGCCATCAGCGTGGACAGGGGTAATTCACCCCTCCACTTT. This translates into CAISVDRGNSPLHF.

This chain joins TRBV6-2 or TRBV6-3 and TRBJ1-2; D call uncertain. This CDR3 contains 14 residues. Germline values: CDR1 MNHEY, CDR2 SVGEGT. Trimming stripped 10 bases from V and 3 bases from J, with 18 bases between. DNA of the CDR3: TGTGCCACCACCCCATGGACTGCCGACTATGGCTACACCTTC. Encoded protein: CATTPWTADYGYTF.

The V gene is TRBV7-9, the J gene TRBJ1-2; no clear D gene. The CDR3 spans 14 residues. Deletions cut 1 base from V and 5 bases from J, with 11 bases between. Germline lookup yields CDR1 SEHNR and CDR2 FQNEAQ (reference sequence). For the CDR3, the DNA is TGTGCCAGCAGCTTAGACTTGACGGTTTATGGCTACACCTTC. The encoded protein is CASSLDLTVYGYTF.

This clone has more than one count but fewer than ten. The CDR3, as DNA: TGTGCCAGCTCACCGCTAGAGGCAGATACGCAGTATTTT. Translation: CASSPLEADTQYF. The chain employs TRBV18 and TRBJ2-3, with D hard to call. V was trimmed by 3 bases and J by 4 bases, leaving 8 bases between them. The CDR3 contains 13 residues. The germline CDR1 and CDR2 sequences are KGHSH and LQKENI.

This chain connects TRBV5-8 to TRBJ1-2, with no clear D. The CDR3 consists of 14 residues. CDR1 SGHTS and CDR2 YDEGEE come from the germline V gene. V was shortened by 6 bases and J by 0 bases, with 12 bases between the two germline ends. The CDR3 protein is CASKHRGANYGYTF. The CDR3 nucleotides are TGTGCCAGCAAACACCGGGGTGCTAACTATGGCTACACCTTC.

V and J are TRBV6-5 and TRBJ2-7, with 7 bases aligning to TRBD1. The length of the CDR3 is 13 residues. The trim removed 8 bases at V and 4 bases at J, leaving 8 bases unmatched. From germline, CDR1 is MNHEY and CDR2 SVGAGI. CDR3: CASQQGNSYEQYF. CDR3 sequence (DNA): TGTGCCAGCCAACAGGGGAATTCTTACGAGCAGTACTTC.

The J gene is TRBJ2-1, the V gene TRBV6-4; a possible D gene is TRBD2 (6 bases). The CDR3 runs 15 residues. The germline CDR1 and CDR2 sequences are MRHNA and SNTAGT. Trimming took 3 bases from V and 1 from J, leaving 10 bases between them. The CDR3 loop reads CASSDSAGSYNEQFF. Written as DNA, the CDR3 is TGTGCCAGCAGTGATTCCGCGGGATCCTACAATGAGCAGTTCTTC.

This clone appeared a few times. The V gene is TRBV7-9, the J gene TRBJ2-2; D remains unclear. Trimming removed 2 bases at V and 5 bases at J, with 3 bases between. CDR3 size: 12 residues. Per the germline V gene, CDR1 is SEHNR and CDR2 is FQNEAQ (reference sequence). CDR3 in DNA: TGTGCCAGCAGCTTAAGGACCGGGGAGCTGTTTTTT. It is translated as CASSLRTGELFF.

CDR3: CASSLEGTGVWDIQYF. The CDR3 DNA is TGTGCCAGCAGTTTAGAAGGGACAGGGGTGTGGGACATTCAGTACTTC. The chain joins TRBV28 to TRBJ2-4; 10 bases align to TRBD1. The germline gives CDR1 MDHEN, CDR2 SYDVKM. The J segment lost 8 bases and the V segment lost 2 bases, leaving 9 bases of the junction unmatched. The CDR3 runs 16 residues.

This chain links TRBV11-2 with TRBJ2-4; possibly TRBD1 or TRBD2 for D (5 bases each). This CDR3 has 16 amino acids. V lost 3 bases and J 0 bases, leaving 12 bases between the germline ends. From germline, CDR1 is SGHAT and CDR2 FQNNGV. The CDR3, as DNA: TGTGCCAGCAGCTTCCCCGGGACCGGAGCCAAAAACATTCAGTACTTC. Encoded protein: CASSFPGTGAKNIQYF. The variable domain in full, completed from reference TRBV11-2 and TRBJ2-4, reads EAGVAQSPRYKIIEKRQSVAFWCNPISGHATLYWYQQILGQGPKLLIQFQNNGVVDDSQLPKDRFSAERLKGVDSTLKIQPAKLEDSAVYLCASSFPGTGAKNIQYFGAGTRLSVL.

The chain employs TRBV5-1 and TRBJ2-7; 8 bases are a match to TRBD1. Losses at the gene ends were 1 base for V and 6 bases for J; bases not matched to a gene: 12. The CDR3 length is 16 residues. Germline V lookup: CDR1 SGHRS, CDR2 YFSETQ. The CDR3 sequence: CASSLIPVDRVGEQYF. The CDR3 DNA reads as TGCGCCAGCAGCTTGATCCCGGTGGACAGGGTGGGCGAGCAGTACTTC.

This chain connects TRBV6-2 or TRBV6-3 to TRBJ1-1, with 7 bases that match TRBD1. Germline trimming cut 6 bases from V and 3 bases from J; bases unmatched to any gene: 16. The CDR3 runs to 17 residues. CDR1 is MNHEY, CDR2 SVGEGT, per germline. Here the CDR3 reads CASRYRGLTIGDTEAFF. CDR3 in DNA: TGTGCCAGCAGGTACAGGGGCCTAACTATAGGGGACACTGAAGCTTTCTTT.

The chain uses TRBV9 and TRBJ1-1, with TRBD1 as a possible D gene (5 bases). Germline loops: CDR1 SGDLS, CDR2 YYNGEE. The V end was cut by 0 bases, the J end by 4 bases, with 7 bases between. This CDR3 is built from 13 residues. This CDR3 is CASSVGGSTEAFF. In DNA, the CDR3 is TGTGCCAGCAGCGTAGGGGGGAGCACTGAAGCTTTCTTT.

The V gene is TRBV2, the J gene TRBJ2-7, with D maybe TRBD1 (6 bases). CDR1 and CDR2 from the germline V gene are SNHLY and FYNNEI. This CDR3 contains 12 residues. Trimming shortened V by 8 bases and J by 0 bases, and 8 bases separated the two germline ends. CDR3: CASGGFSYEQYF. The DNA of the CDR3 is TGTGCCAGCGGGGGCTTCTCCTACGAGCAGTACTTC.

The gene calls are TRBV11-2 and TRBJ2-1, with 7 bases fitting TRBD2. V was pared by 1 base and J by 4 bases, with 16 bases of the junction left unmatched. This CDR3 region has 19 residues. Germline CDR1 and CDR2: SGHAT and FQNNGV. DNA of the CDR3: TGTGCCAGCAGCTTAGCTATCATTGGGACTACGCGAAAATACAATGAGCAGTTCTTC. Translating it yields CASSLAIIGTTRKYNEQFF.

This clone has just one count. The J gene is TRBJ2-5, the V gene TRBV7-9; the match to TRBD2 covers 10 bases. V shed 3 bases, J shed 2 bases, and the junction held 6 bases outside the gene matches. The CDR3 runs to 16 residues. From germline, CDR1 is SEHNR and CDR2 FQNEAQ (reference sequence). CDR3: CASSFGASGGQETQYF. The CDR3 DNA is TGTGCCAGCAGCTTCGGGGCTAGCGGGGGACAAGAGACCCAGTACTTC.

The V and J genes are TRBV18 and TRBJ1-2, with TRBD1 matching over 10 bases. CDR3 length: 17 amino acids. Losses at the gene ends were 6 bases for V and 8 bases for J; bases not matched to a gene: 18. Germline V gene data show CDR1 as KGHSH and CDR2 as LQKENI. The CDR3 DNA reads as TGTGCCAGCTCCGGGACAGGGGCAAATAACGGAGAAGGAGGCTACACCTTC. It specifies CASSGTGANNGEGGYTF. The variable domain in full, completed from reference TRBV18 and TRBJ1-2, reads NAGVMQNPRHLVRRRGQEARLRCSPMKGHSHVYWYRQLPEEGLKFMVYLQKENIIDESGMPKERFSAEFPKEGPSILRIQQVVRGDSAAYFCASSGTGANNGEGGYTFGSGTRLTVV.

This chain uses TRBV4-2 with TRBJ2-3; D could derive from TRBD1 or TRBD2 (5 bases each). CDR3 size: 15 residues. Trimming stripped 5 bases from V and 0 bases from J, with 12 bases between. Germline values: CDR1 LGHNA, CDR2 YNFKEQ. For the CDR3, the DNA is TGTGCCAGCAGCAGGGGAGAACCCAGCACAGATACGCAGTATTTT. Amino acids: CASSRGEPSTDTQYF.

V usage is TRBV18 and J usage is TRBJ2-5, with D maybe TRBD2 (6 bases). The CDR3 totals 14 residues. V was pared by 2 bases and J by 1 base, with 8 bases between. Germline V gene lookup returns CDR1 KGHSH and CDR2 LQKENI. CDR3 sequence: CASSPGRGQETQYF. CDR3 in DNA: TGTGCCAGCTCACCAGGGCGGGGCCAAGAGACCCAGTACTTC.

The V call is TRBV5-1, the J call TRBJ2-3; no firm D call. CDR3 length: 14 amino acids. V dropped 0 bases and J dropped 3 bases, with 8 bases sitting between them. The germline gives CDR1 SGHRS, CDR2 YFSETQ. The CDR3 loop reads CASSLERDTDTQYF. The CDR3 region has the DNA TGCGCCAGCAGCTTGGAACGAGATACAGATACGCAGTATTTT. Full variable domain (rest looked up from reference TRBV5-1 and TRBJ2-3): KAGVTQTPRYLIKTRGQQVTLSCSPISGHRSVSWYQQTPGQGLQFLFEYFSETQRNKGNFPGRFSGRQFSNSRSEMNVSTLELGDSALYLCASSLERDTDTQYFGPGTRLTVL.